This T cell receptor (beta chain) originates from a study of blood T cell repertoires in COVID-19. Produced via immunoSEQ multiplex PCR; TCRdb's table is partial and in-frame only. The sample shows around 500,000 clones, approximately 91% of them seen only once. The study drew participants aged about 18 to 89 years from roughly 25 US areas. Assignment of participants to cohorts was predicated upon participant-reported clinical history. Recovered participants had two consecutive negative NP/OP PCR tests, healthcare professional clearance, or symptom resolution. Germline-derived CDR1 and CDR2 are MNHEY and SVGAGI. After removal of 7 bases from V and 5 bases from J, the junction contained 6 bases not matched to a gene. The CDR3 is 14 amino acids.

The gene calls are TRBV6-5 and TRBJ1-5; 9 bases map to TRBD1. The sequenced sample consisted of PBMCs or T cells enriched from blood (not recorded which). This sequence originates from a woman in her fifties or sixties who had recovered from COVID-19. As DNA, the CDR3 is TGTGCCAGCAATATGGGACAGGGCCATCAGCCCCAGCATTTT. The encoded protein is CASNMGQGHQPQHF.